The clone carrying this TCR beta chain was seen only a few times. The V gene lost 5 bases and the J gene lost 6 bases, with 13 bases spanning the gap. Germline assignment: CDR1 SGHNT and CDR2 YENEEA. The length of the CDR3 is 14 residues. This record belongs to a study of control samples from healthy donors and cancer patients. Assay: immunoSEQ multiplex PCR; the TCRdb copy retains only in-frame clones and omits some. The repertoire consists of approximately 150,000 clones, with about 94% occurring once and the leading ten covering about 0.73%. Input material: blood. This TCR was sampled from a woman in her twenties or thirties in good health. The V gene is TRBV11-3, the J gene TRBJ2-2; D gene uncertain. The CDR3 DNA reads as TGTGCCAGCAGCCGATCCCGTGGGTCCGGGGAGCTGTTTTTT. It is translated as CASSRSRGSGELFF.